The T cell receptor (beta chain) under discussion was sequenced for a study of CDR3 diversity in severe acne (dated by TCRdb to about 2019). A remark on this clonotype: The clone's antigen remains unknown. No base quality values were provided; no much bigger clone lies one nucleotide off.

The germline V gene (reference sequence) specifies SEHNR as CDR1 and FQNEAQ as CDR2. From the cysteine up to the phenylalanine, the CDR3 has a length of 16 residues. The read is trimmed to its CDR3 DNA, 48 bases read in frame from base 1. V trim: 2 bases; J trim: 5 bases; unmatched bases: 7. Receptors were amplified or captured by PCR. The sequencer listed for this sample is Illumina HiSeq 2000. The raw public reads went through TCRdb reprocessing: fastp at Q25, MiXCR clone calling, in-frame beta chains kept. Each CDR3 protein gets just one entry, which takes the most common genes and DNA from the rows behind it. The sample table shows over 90,000 distinct CDR3 sequences, and 45% to 60% are seen once. 9.5% to 15% of the sample is taken by the ten largest.

This chain is built from TRBV7-9 and TRBJ2-7; the junction holds 12 bases that match TRBD1. The clonotype originates from a male donor with acne. The sample was blood. Read as DNA, the sequence is TGTGCCAGCAGCTTATCCGGGACAGGGGGCTTTGACGAGCAGTACTTC. It specifies CASSLSGTGGFDEQYF. With the portions outside the CDR3 filled from the reference TRBV7-9 and TRBJ2-7 genes, the complete variable region becomes DTGVSQNPRHKITKRGQNVTFRCDPISEHNRLYWYRQTLGQGPEFLTYFQNEAQLEKSRLLSDRFSAERPKGSFSTLEIQRTEQGDSAMYLCASSLSGTGGFDEQYFGPGTRLTVT.